The 23 T cell receptor beta chains presented below share a single source sample, sequenced in a study of blood T cell repertoires in COVID-19 (dated by TCRdb to 2018 to 2020). Preparation of the library involved the immunoSEQ multiplex PCR assay. In TCRdb, the immuneACCESS table is reduced to in-frame sequences with V and J assigned. These tables do not hold every clone; where another copy was compared, an unresolved V gene accounts for under half, and the others remain unexplained. The table for this sample lists 40,000 to 60,000 clones; 65% to 90% of them were counted only once. Approximately 2.5% of the sample rests with the top ten. Material: peripheral blood. The receptors here all came from an elderly woman with COVID-19, enrolled during active disease.

This clone was observed once. The V and J genes are TRBV4-2 and TRBJ1-1, with 9 bases aligning to TRBD1. With V trimmed by 4 bases and J by 4 bases, 7 bases remained unmatched. In germline, CDR1 is LGHNA, CDR2 YNFKEQ. The CDR3 extends over 15 amino acids. CDR3 region: CASSPGQGLSTEAFF. CDR3 nucleotide sequence: TGTGCCAGCAGCCCGGGACAGGGTCTGTCCACTGAAGCTTTCTTT.

V gene TRBV7-6 combines with J gene TRBJ1-5, with 7 bases matching TRBD1. V lost 5 bases to trimming and J lost 2 bases; unmatched junction nucleotides: 6. This CDR3 has 15 residues. CDR1 SGHVS and CDR2 FNYEAQ come from the germline V gene. The CDR3 loop reads CASSLQGPGNQPQHF. The CDR3 bases are TGTGCCAGCAGCCTACAGGGGCCGGGCAATCAGCCCCAGCATTTT.

The chain joins TRBV5-1 to TRBJ2-3, with TRBD2 as a possible D gene (5 bases). Trimming took off 0 bases at V and 0 bases at J, with 17 bases between the two ends. The CDR3 spans 18 residues. Germline lookup yields CDR1 SGHRS and CDR2 YFSETQ. CDR3: CASSLARLAVPSTDTQYF. The CDR3 nucleotides are TGCGCCAGCAGCTTGGCGCGTCTAGCCGTCCCCAGCACAGATACGCAGTATTTT. The complete variable domain, with remaining parts taken from reference TRBV5-1 and TRBJ2-3, reads KAGVTQTPRYLIKTRGQQVTLSCSPISGHRSVSWYQQTPGQGLQFLFEYFSETQRNKGNFPGRFSGRQFSNSRSEMNVSTLELGDSALYLCASSLARLAVPSTDTQYFGPGTRLTVL.

This chain connects TRBV28 to TRBJ1-1; a weak D match, TRBD1 (5 bases). The length of the CDR3 is 12 residues. Trimming pared 5 bases from V and 8 bases from J, leaving 12 bases between. Germline CDR1 reads MDHEN; CDR2 reads SYDVKM. CDR3 loop: CASSPRVGEAFF. The CDR3, as DNA: TGTGCCAGCAGTCCCAGGGTCGGGGAAGCTTTCTTT.

V usage is TRBV18 and J usage is TRBJ1-3, with D possibly being TRBD1 (6 bases). Per the germline V gene, CDR1 is KGHSH and CDR2 is LQKENI. The CDR3 is 14 amino acids. V lost 4 bases and J 0 bases, leaving 7 bases between the germline ends. Here the CDR3 reads CASSLDSSGNTIYF. The CDR3 region has the DNA TGTGCCAGCTCACTGGACAGCTCTGGAAACACCATATATTTT.

The chain links TRBV19 to TRBJ2-2; possible D gene TRBD2, 6 bases. CDR1 and CDR2 (germline): LNHDA, SQIVND (reference sequence). This CDR3 contains 15 residues. Trimming removed 5 bases at V and 1 base at J, with 11 bases between. CDR3 coding DNA: TGTGCCAGTAGTTGGGGGGAAGAGAACACCGGGGAGCTGTTTTTT. It yields the protein CASSWGEENTGELFF.

The chain recombines TRBV5-8 with TRBJ2-5; TRBD1 aligns across 10 bases. This CDR3 is built from 14 residues. Germline CDR1 is SGHTS and CDR2 is YDEGEE. The V and J ends lost 4 bases and 7 bases, in that order; junction bases with no gene match: 7. The CDR3 DNA reads TGTGCCAGCAGCACCCGGACAGGGGGTTGGACCCAGTACTTC. Its translation is CASSTRTGGWTQYF.

The chain employs TRBV7-2 and TRBJ1-2; D gene ambiguous. Trimming removed 5 bases from V and 5 bases from J, with 15 bases in between. CDR1 SGHTA and CDR2 FQGNSA come from the germline V gene. The CDR3 loop spans 14 amino acids. DNA of the CDR3: TGTGCCAGCAGCCTGCGACAAATTCTGTATGGCTACACCTTC. Amino acids: CASSLRQILYGYTF.

The count of this clone is one. The V gene is TRBV7-8, the J gene TRBJ2-1; 11 bases agree with TRBD2. Germline V CDR1 and CDR2: SGHVS, FQNEAQ. There are 21 residues in the CDR3. The J segment lost 2 bases and the V segment lost 0 bases, leaving 15 bases of the junction unmatched. The CDR3 DNA reads as TGTGCCAGCAGCTTAGCGCATTTTTTCGGGACTAGCGGTCAGGCCTACAATGAGCAGTTCTTC. Protein: CASSLAHFFGTSGQAYNEQFF.

This clone was seen once. The chain joins TRBV7-3 to TRBJ2-2; no firm D call. V lost 6 bases and J lost 6, with 11 bases in between. In germline, CDR1 is SGHTA, CDR2 FQGTGA. This CDR3 contains 13 residues. The CDR3 here is CASSSALPGELFF. The CDR3 DNA sequence: TGTGCCAGCAGTTCTGCGCTGCCCGGGGAGCTGTTTTTT.

The chain combines TRBV2 with TRBJ2-7; 8 bases are a match to TRBD2. Germline-derived CDR1 and CDR2 are SNHLY and FYNNEI. The V segment lost 7 bases and the J segment 5 bases; nucleotides outside the gene matches: 13. The CDR3 consists of 15 residues. The CDR3 loop reads CASTPLGGALNEQYF. As DNA, the CDR3 is TGTGCCAGCACCCCACTCGGGGGGGCTCTGAACGAGCAGTACTTC.

This chain links TRBV30 with TRBJ1-6; TRBD1 agrees at 9 bases. V gave up 3 bases and J gave up 15 bases; unmatched junction bases: 12. The CDR3 runs to 14 residues. Germline CDR1 and CDR2: GTSNPN and SVGIG (reference sequence). CDR3 bases: TGTGCCTGGAGAGTGGGACAGGGCTCTGGGCGCCTCCACTTT. Residues: CAWRVGQGSGRLHF.

This sequence joins TRBV3-1 (or the pseudogene TRBV3-2) and TRBJ2-1; 13 positions match TRBD2. The CDR3 has 15 amino acids. The ends lost 4 bases at V and 10 bases at J; junction bases unmatched: 7. Germline loops: CDR1 LGHDT, CDR2 YNNKEL (reference sequence). This CDR3 is CASSRRTSGSGEQFF. The CDR3 bases are TGTGCCAGCAGCCGAAGGACTAGCGGGAGCGGCGAGCAGTTCTTC.

The J gene is TRBJ1-6, the V gene TRBV5-1, with 7 bases lining up with TRBD1. Germline CDR1 reads SGHRS; CDR2 reads YFSETQ. Unmatched junction bases numbered 17, after V lost 5 bases and J lost 6 bases. The CDR3 spans 18 residues. The CDR3 DNA reads TGCGCCAGCAGAGCCGGACAGGAGATTGCTACCTTTAATTCACCCCTCCACTTT. This translates into CASRAGQEIATFNSPLHF.

The J gene is TRBJ1-2, the V gene TRBV9, with 7 bases aligning to TRBD1. The germline V gene encodes CDR1 SGDLS and CDR2 YYNGEE. J was trimmed by 4 bases and V by 3 bases; bases with no gene match: 6. This CDR3 region has 14 residues. CDR3 residues: CASSASTGSYGYTF. The CDR3 bases are TGTGCCAGCAGCGCCTCGACAGGGAGCTATGGCTACACCTTC.

The genes are TRBV7-2 and TRBJ1-4; D is undetermined. CDR3 length: 13 residues. The germline gives CDR1 SGHTA, CDR2 FQGNSA. V was cut by 3 bases and J by 7 bases, with 9 bases left in between. The CDR3 DNA reads as TGTGCCAGCAGCTTTTCCTTCTCTGAAAAACTGTTTTTT. It codes for CASSFSFSEKLFF.

This chain joins TRBV3-1 (or the pseudogene TRBV3-2) and TRBJ1-2; no clear D. V lost 0 bases to trimming and J lost 5 bases, with 7 bases between them. From germline, CDR1 is LGHDT and CDR2 YNNKEL (reference sequence). The CDR3 runs to 13 residues. CDR3 nucleotide sequence: TGTGCCAGCAGCCAAGATTCGCGTTATGGCTACACCTTC. This translates into CASSQDSRYGYTF.

This chain joins TRBV19 and TRBJ1-5; D is undetermined. V lost 5 bases and J lost 0, with 8 bases in between. The CDR3 is 14 residues long. Germline V gene data show CDR1 as LNHDA and CDR2 as SQIVND (reference sequence). The CDR3 loop reads CASSVGYSNQPQHF. DNA for the CDR3: TGTGCCAGTAGTGTCGGGTATAGCAATCAGCCCCAGCATTTT.

The CDR3 DNA is TGTGCCAGCAGTTCAGGGGTTGACTATGGCTACACCTTC. Amino acids: CASSSGVDYGYTF. This rearrangement joins TRBV28 to TRBJ1-2; tentative D call: TRBD1 (6 bases). This CDR3 has 13 amino acids. Germline V gene lookup returns CDR1 MDHEN and CDR2 SYDVKM. The germline V and J ends were trimmed by 4 bases and 3 bases, with 9 bases remaining between them.

This chain uses TRBV28 with TRBJ1-3; the match to TRBD1 covers 9 bases. Trimming cost V 5 bases and J 5 bases; bases outside gene matches: 7. Germline CDR1 reads MDHEN; CDR2 reads SYDVKM. The CDR3 extends over 15 amino acids. The CDR3 protein is CASSLNRGLRNTIYF. The CDR3 DNA reads as TGTGCCAGCAGTCTCAACAGGGGGCTCAGAAACACCATATATTTT.

This clone appeared a few times. The V gene is TRBV5-1, the J gene TRBJ1-4; a weak D match, TRBD1 (5 bases). Germline V gives CDR1 SGHRS, CDR2 YFSETQ. This CDR3 region has 14 residues. V lost 4 bases to trimming and J lost 5 bases, with 12 bases between them. The CDR3 sequence is CASSLGSGNEKLFF. CDR3 in DNA: TGCGCCAGCAGCCTGGGATCAGGGAATGAAAAACTGTTTTTT.

The chain links TRBV29-1 to TRBJ2-5; D may be TRBD2 (6 bases). V lost 5 bases and J 1 base, leaving 20 bases between the germline ends. Germline assignment: CDR1 SQVTM and CDR2 ANQGSEA. There are 16 residues in the CDR3. CDR3 DNA sequence: TGCAGCGTTTCCCTTTGGGGTACTAGCCTCCAAGAGACCCAGTACTTC. It codes for CSVSLWGTSLQETQYF.

V gene TRBV28 combines with J gene TRBJ1-1, with 8 nucleotides matching TRBD1. The CDR3 contains 13 residues. CDR1 MDHEN and CDR2 SYDVKM come from the germline V gene. With V trimmed by 3 bases and J by 11 bases, 8 bases remained unmatched. CDR3 sequence (DNA): TGTGCCAGCAGTTTCACGACAGGGGTTGGGGCTTTCTTT. It is translated as CASSFTTGVGAFF.